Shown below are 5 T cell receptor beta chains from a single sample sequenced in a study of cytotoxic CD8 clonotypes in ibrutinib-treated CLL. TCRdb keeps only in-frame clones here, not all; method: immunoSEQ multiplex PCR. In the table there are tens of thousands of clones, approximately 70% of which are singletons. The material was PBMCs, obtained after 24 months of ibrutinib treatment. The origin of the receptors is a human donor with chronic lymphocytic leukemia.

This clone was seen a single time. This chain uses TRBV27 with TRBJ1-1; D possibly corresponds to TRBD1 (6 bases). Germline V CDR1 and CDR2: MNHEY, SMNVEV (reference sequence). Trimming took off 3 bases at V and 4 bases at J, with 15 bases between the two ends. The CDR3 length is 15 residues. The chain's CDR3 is CASSLRFSGATEAFF. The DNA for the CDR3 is TGTGCCAGCAGTTTGCGTTTCTCGGGGGCCACTGAAGCTTTCTTT.

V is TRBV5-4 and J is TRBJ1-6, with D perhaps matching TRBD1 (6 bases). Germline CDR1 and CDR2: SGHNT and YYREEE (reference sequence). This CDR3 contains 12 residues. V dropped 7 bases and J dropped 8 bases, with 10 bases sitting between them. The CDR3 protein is CASHREHSPLHF. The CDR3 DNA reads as TGTGCCAGCCACAGGGAGCATTCACCCCTCCACTTT. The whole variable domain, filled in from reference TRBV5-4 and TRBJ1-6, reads ETGVTQSPTHLIKTRGQQVTLRCSSQSGHNTVSWYQQALGQGPQFIFQYYREEENGRGNFPPRFSGLQFPNYSSELNVNALELDDSALYLCASHREHSPLHFGNGTRLTVT.

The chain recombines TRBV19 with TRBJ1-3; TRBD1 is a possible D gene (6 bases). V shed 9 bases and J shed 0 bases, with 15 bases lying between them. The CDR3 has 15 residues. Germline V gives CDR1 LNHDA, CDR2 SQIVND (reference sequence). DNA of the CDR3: TGTGCCAGCCGGGACATCTACTCCTCTGGAAACACCATATATTTT. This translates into CASRDIYSSGNTIYF.

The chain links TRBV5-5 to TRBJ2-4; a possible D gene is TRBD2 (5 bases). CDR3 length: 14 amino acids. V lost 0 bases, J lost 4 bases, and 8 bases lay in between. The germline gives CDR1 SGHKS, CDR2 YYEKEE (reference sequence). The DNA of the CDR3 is TGTGCCAGCAGCTTGGTTCGAGGGAAAAACATTCAGTACTTC. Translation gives CASSLVRGKNIQYF.

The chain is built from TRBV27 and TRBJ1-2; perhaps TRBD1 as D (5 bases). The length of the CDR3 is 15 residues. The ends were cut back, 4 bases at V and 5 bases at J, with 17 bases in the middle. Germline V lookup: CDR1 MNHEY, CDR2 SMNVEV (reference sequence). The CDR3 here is CASSSQPIDSYGYTF. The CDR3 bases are TGTGCCAGCAGTTCCCAACCGATAGACAGTTATGGCTACACCTTC.